This T cell receptor (beta chain) originates from a study of beta chain features in type 1 diabetes. Expressed TCRB transcripts got sequenced, as all isolated RNA was reverse transcribed. Read counts averaged roughly 3.7 million for samples of naive, central memory and regulatory T cells. Sequencing was performed with immunoSEQ multiplex PCR; in TCRdb, only in-frame clones are kept and a portion is missing. The table lists hundreds of thousands of clones, over 12% of them singletons. From germline, CDR1 is SGHKS and CDR2 YYEKEE (reference sequence). CDR3 length: 13 residues. V was trimmed by 0 bases and J by 3 bases, leaving 6 bases between them. This clone has more than one count but fewer than ten. Antigen unknown. Each sorted population was over 98% pure. Broader study findings: Patients with Type 1 diabetes showed moderately but significantly shorter TCRB CDR3s in all four CD4+ subsets. Any HLA type influence on TCRB rearrangement was left unresolved here.

This sequence was found in a young man with type 1 diabetes. V usage is TRBV5-5 and J usage is TRBJ1-1; weak D call: TRBD1 (6 bases). Sequenced material: naive CD4+ T cells from blood. For the CDR3, the DNA is TGTGCCAGCAGCTTGGCAGGGGACACTGAAGCTTTCTTT. This sequence encodes CASSLAGDTEAFF.